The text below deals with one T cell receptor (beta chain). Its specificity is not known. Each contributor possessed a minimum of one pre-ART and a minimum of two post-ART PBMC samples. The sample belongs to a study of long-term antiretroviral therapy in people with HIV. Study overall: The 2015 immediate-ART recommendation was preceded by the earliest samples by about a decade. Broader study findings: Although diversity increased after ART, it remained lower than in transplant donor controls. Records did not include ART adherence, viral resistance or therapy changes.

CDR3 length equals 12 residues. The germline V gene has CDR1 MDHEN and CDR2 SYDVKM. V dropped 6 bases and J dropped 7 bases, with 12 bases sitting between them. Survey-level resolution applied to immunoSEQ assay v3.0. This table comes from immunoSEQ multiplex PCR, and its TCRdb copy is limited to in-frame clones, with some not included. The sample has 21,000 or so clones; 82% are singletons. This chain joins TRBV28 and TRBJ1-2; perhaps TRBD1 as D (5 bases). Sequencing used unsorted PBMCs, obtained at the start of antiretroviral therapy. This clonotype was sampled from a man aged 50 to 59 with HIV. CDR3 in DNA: TGTGCCAGCAGCGCCGAGGGGCGTGGCTACACCTTC. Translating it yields CASSAEGRGYTF.